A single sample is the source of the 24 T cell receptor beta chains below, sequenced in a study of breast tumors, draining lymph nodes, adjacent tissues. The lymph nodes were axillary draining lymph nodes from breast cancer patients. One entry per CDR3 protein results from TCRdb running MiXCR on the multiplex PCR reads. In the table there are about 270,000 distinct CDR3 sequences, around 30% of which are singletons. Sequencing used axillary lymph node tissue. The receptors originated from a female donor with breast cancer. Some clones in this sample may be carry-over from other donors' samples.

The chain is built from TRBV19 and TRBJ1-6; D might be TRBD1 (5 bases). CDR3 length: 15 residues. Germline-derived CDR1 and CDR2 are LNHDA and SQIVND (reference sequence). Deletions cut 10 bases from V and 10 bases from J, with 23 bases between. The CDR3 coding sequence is TGTGCCACCCGTCGTGGAGGGACTGCTCTATCACCCCTCCACTTT. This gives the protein CATRRGGTALSPLHF.

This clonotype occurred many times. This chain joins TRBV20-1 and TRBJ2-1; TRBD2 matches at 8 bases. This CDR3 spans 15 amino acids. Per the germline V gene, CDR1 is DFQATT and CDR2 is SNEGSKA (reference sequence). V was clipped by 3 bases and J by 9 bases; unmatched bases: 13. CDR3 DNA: TGCAGTGCTAGCGGCGGGACTAGAGTTTCTGGTGAGCAGTTCTTC. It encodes CSASGGTRVSGEQFF.

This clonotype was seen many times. Here the CDR3 DNA reads TGCAGTGCTAGAGATCCCGAGGGCTGGGCCAACGTCCTGACTTTC. It encodes CSARDPEGWANVLTF. The chain employs TRBV20-1 and TRBJ2-6, with a weak D call TRBD2 (5 bases). V lost 0 bases to trimming and J lost 5 bases, with 11 bases between them. There are 15 residues in the CDR3. CDR1 and CDR2 from the germline V gene are DFQATT and SNEGSKA (reference sequence).

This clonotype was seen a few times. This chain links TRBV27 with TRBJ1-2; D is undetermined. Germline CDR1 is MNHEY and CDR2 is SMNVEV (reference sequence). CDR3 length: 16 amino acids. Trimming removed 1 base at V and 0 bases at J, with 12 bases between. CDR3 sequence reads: CASSLLSGSANYGYTF. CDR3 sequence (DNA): TGTGCCAGCAGTTTATTATCAGGATCGGCTAACTATGGCTACACCTTC.

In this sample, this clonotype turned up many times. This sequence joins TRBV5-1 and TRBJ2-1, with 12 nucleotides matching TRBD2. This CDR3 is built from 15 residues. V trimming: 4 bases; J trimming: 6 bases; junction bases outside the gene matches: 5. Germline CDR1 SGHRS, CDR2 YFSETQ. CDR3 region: CASSDGLAGFNEQFF. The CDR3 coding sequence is TGCGCCAGCAGCGATGGACTAGCGGGATTCAATGAGCAGTTCTTC.

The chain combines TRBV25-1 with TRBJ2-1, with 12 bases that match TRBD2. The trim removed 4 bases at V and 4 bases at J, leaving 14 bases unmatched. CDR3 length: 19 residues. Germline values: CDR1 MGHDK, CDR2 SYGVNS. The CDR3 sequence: CASSASKASGRGGYNEQFF. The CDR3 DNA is TGTGCCAGCAGTGCTAGTAAGGCTAGCGGGAGGGGGGGTTACAATGAGCAGTTCTTC.

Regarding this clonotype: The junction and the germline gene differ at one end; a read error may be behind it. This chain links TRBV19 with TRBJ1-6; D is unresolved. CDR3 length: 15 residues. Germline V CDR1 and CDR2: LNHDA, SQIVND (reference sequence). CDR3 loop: CASSMDIATNSPLHF. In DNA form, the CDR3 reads TGTGCCAGTAGTATGGATATCGCTACTAATTCACCCCTCCACTTC.

The CDR3 DNA sequence: TGTGCCAGCAAGCTTAGCGGGAGAGGCCGCGAGCAGTACTTC. It is translated as CASKLSGRGREQYF. This chain uses TRBV27 with TRBJ2-7; 9 bases align to TRBD2. This CDR3 comprises 14 residues. The V gene end was trimmed by 7 bases and the J gene end by 6 bases; junction bases not matched to a gene: 10. Germline V lookup: CDR1 MNHEY, CDR2 SMNVEV (reference sequence).

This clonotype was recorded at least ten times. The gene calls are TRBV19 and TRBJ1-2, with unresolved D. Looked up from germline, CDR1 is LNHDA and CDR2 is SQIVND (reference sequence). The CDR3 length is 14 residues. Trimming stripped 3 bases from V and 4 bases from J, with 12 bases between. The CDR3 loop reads CASSMVGILYGYTF. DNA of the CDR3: TGTGCCAGTAGTATGGTAGGGATCCTCTATGGCTACACCTTC.

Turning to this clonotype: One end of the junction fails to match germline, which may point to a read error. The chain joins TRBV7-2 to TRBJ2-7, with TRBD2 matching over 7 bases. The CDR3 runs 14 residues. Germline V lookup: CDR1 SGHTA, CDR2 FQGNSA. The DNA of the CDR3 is TGTGCCAGCAGCTTAGGCGGGAGTTCCTCCGAGCAGTACTTC. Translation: CASSLGGSSSEQYF.

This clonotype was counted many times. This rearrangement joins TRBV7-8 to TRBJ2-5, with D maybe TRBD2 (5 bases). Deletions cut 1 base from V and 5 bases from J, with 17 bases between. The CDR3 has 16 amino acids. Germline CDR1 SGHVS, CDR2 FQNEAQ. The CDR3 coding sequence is TGTGCCAGCAGCTTAGGTCTCCCGACCCCGGGGGAGACCCAGTACTTC. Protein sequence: CASSLGLPTPGETQYF.

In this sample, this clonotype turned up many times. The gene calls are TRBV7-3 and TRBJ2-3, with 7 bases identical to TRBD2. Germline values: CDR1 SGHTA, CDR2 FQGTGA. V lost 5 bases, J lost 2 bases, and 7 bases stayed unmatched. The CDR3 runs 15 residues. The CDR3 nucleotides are TGTGCCAGCAGCCCGGGACTACCGTACACAGATACGCAGTATTTT. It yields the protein CASSPGLPYTDTQYF.

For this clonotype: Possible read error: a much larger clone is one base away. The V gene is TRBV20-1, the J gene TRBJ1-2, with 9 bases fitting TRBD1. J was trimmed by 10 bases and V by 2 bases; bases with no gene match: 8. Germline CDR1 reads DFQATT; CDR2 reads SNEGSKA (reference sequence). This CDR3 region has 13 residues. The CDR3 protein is CSARRVGDRAYTF. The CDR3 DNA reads TGCAGTGCTAGACGTGTTGGGGACAGGGCCTACACCTTC.

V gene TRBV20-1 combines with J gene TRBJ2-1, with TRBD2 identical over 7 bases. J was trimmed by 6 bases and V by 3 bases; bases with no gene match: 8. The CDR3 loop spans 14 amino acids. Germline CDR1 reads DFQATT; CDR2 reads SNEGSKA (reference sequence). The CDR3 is CSARSGGSVNEQFF. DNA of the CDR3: TGCAGTGCTAGGTCCGGCGGGAGTGTCAATGAGCAGTTCTTC.

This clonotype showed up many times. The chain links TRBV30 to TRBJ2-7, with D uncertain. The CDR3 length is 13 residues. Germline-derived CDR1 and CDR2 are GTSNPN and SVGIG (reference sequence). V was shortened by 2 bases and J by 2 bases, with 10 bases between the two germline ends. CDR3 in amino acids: CAWSPPNAYEQYF. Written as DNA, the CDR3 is TGTGCCTGGAGTCCCCCTAACGCCTACGAGCAGTACTTC.

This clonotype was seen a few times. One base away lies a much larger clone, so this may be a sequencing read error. CDR3 sequence: CASSLTPGGDYGYPF. In DNA, the CDR3 is TGTGCCAGCAGCTTAACGCCGGGAGGCGACTATGGCTACCCCTTC. This chain links TRBV7-3 with TRBJ1-2; D unresolved. The CDR3 has 15 amino acids. The germline CDR1 and CDR2 sequences are SGHTA and FQGTGA.

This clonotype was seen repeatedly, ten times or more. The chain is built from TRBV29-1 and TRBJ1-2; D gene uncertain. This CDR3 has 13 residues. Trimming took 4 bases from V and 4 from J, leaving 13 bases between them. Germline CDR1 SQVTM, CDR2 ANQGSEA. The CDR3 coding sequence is TGCAGCGTTGCAGGTGATTCCACCTATGGCTACACCTTC. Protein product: CSVAGDSTYGYTF.

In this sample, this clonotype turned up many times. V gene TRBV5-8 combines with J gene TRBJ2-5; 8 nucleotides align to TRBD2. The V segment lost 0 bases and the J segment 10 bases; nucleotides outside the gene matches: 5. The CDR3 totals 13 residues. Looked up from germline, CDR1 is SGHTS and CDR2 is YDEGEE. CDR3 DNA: TGTGCCAGCAGCTTGGGGCTAGCGGGTATCCAGTACTTC. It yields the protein CASSLGLAGIQYF.

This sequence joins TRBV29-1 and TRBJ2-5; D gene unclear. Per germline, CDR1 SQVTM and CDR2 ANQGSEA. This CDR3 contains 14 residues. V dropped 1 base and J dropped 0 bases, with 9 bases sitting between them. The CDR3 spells CSVEGGRDQETQYF. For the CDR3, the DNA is TGCAGCGTTGAAGGGGGTCGTGACCAAGAGACCCAGTACTTC.

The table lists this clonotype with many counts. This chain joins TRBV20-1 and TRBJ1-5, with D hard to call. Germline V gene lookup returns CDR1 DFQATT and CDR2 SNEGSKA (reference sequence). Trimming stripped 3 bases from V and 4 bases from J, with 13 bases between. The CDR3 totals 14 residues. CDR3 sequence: CSASASVTNQPQHF. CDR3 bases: TGCAGTGCTAGTGCATCCGTGACTAATCAGCCCCAGCATTTT.

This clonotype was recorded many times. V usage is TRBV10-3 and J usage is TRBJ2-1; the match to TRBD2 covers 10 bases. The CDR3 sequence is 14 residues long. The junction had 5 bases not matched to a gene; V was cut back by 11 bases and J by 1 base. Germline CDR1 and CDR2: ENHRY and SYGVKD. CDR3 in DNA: TGTGCCGTAACTAGCGGGATTTCCTACAATGAGCAGTTCTTC. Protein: CAVTSGISYNEQFF.

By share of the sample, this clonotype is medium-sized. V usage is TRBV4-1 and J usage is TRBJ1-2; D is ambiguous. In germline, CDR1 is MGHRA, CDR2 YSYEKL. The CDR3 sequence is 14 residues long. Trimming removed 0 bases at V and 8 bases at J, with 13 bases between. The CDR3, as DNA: TGCGCCAGCAGCCAAGATGCCACTCGGTACGGCTACACCTTC. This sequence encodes CASSQDATRYGYTF.

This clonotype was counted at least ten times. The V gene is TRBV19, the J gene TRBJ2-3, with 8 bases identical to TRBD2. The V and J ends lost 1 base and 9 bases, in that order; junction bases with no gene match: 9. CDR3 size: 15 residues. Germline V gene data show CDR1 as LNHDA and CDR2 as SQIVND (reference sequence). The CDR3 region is CASSIAGAGEVTQYF. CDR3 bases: TGTGCCAGTAGTATAGCGGGAGCGGGAGAGGTCACGCAGTATTTT. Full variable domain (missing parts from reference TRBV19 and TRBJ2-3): DGGITQSPKYLFRKEGQNVTLSCEQNLNHDAMYWYRQDPGQGLRLIYYSQIVNDFQKGDIAEGYSVSREKKESFPLTVTSAQKNPTAFYLCASSIAGAGEVTQYFGPGTRLTVL.

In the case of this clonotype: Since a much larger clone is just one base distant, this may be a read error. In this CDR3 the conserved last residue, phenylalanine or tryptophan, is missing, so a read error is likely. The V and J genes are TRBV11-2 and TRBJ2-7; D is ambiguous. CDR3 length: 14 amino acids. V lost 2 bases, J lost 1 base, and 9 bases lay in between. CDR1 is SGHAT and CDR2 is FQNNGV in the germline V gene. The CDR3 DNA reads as TGTGCCAGCAGCTTATGGGCCGGTTCCTACGAGCAGTACCTC. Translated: CASSLWAGSYEQYL.